This T cell receptor beta chain was captured in a study of blood T cell repertoires in COVID-19. Overall study: Spain, Italy and the United States supplied samples that represented acute and convalescent COVID-19. PBMCs, B-cell-depleted T cells, or T cells provided the cDNA or gDNA that made up the material.

All enrollees were roughly 18 to 89 years old and from about 25 US areas. Cohort 3 recovery required two negative PCRs, clearance, or symptom resolution. Clones were read by immunoSEQ multiplex PCR, and TCRdb kept only the in-frame ones, dropping some. The data contain over 150,000 clones, around 82% of them singletons. This CDR3 region has 15 residues. The V gene's germline CDR1 is LGHDT and CDR2 YNNKEL (reference sequence). Deletions cut 0 bases from V and 3 bases from J, with 12 bases between. The source of this sequence is a man aged 40-55 years who had recovered from COVID-19. Input material: PBMCs or T cells enriched from blood (not recorded which). V and J are TRBV3-1 (or the pseudogene TRBV3-2) and TRBJ2-7; D gene unclear. For the CDR3, the DNA is TGTGCCAGCAGCCAAGATTTTGGCGGATACTACGAGCAGTACTTC. Translation gives CASSQDFGGYYEQYF.